Listed here are 15 T cell receptor beta chains from one sample, sequenced in a study of cytomegalovirus exposure and HLA in healthy donors. 60 Vbeta and 13 Jbeta primers were used in PCR. The protocol was immunoSEQ multiplex PCR, while the TCRdb copy is restricted to in-frame clones and leaves out a portion. The table has about 93,000 clones, roughly 67% seen once; the top ten hold approximately 6.3%. The source material was PBMCs. These receptor sequences come from a boy younger than 18 in good health and CMV-seropositive.

This chain uses TRBV18 with TRBJ2-1; TRBD2 aligns across 12 bases. Trimming cost V 4 bases and J 6 bases; bases outside gene matches: 4. Per germline, CDR1 KGHSH and CDR2 LQKENI. This CDR3 contains 15 residues. In DNA form, the CDR3 reads TGTGCCAGCTCACTAGGACTAGCGGGGTTCAATGAGCAGTTCTTC. It translates to CASSLGLAGFNEQFF. The full variable domain, its missing parts supplied by reference TRBV18 and TRBJ2-1, is NAGVMQNPRHLVRRRGQEARLRCSPMKGHSHVYWYRQLPEEGLKFMVYLQKENIIDESGMPKERFSAEFPKEGPSILRIQQVVRGDSAAYFCASSLGLAGFNEQFFGPGTRLTVL.

This sequence joins TRBV5-4 and TRBJ2-4, with a weak D call TRBD2 (5 bases). The CDR3 has 15 residues. Germline V gene sequence: CDR1 SGHNT, CDR2 YYREEE (reference sequence). V was trimmed by 1 base and J by 9 bases, leaving 17 bases between them. CDR3 sequence reads: CASSLNGLTVGIQYF. As DNA, the CDR3 is TGTGCCAGCAGCTTGAATGGACTGACGGTCGGCATTCAGTACTTC.

The chain joins TRBV29-1 to TRBJ1-4; TRBD1 is a possible D gene (6 bases). This CDR3 is built from 16 residues. In germline, CDR1 is SQVTM, CDR2 ANQGSEA. Trimming stripped 7 bases from V and 4 bases from J, with 22 bases between. CDR3 DNA: TGCAGCGCCGAGAGGGGCAGGGGCAGACTTAATGAAAAACTGTTTTTT. Encoded protein: CSAERGRGRLNEKLFF. The full variable domain, in which reference TRBV29-1 and TRBJ1-4 provide the parts outside the CDR3, is SAVISQKPSRDICQRGTSLTIQCQVDSQVTMMFWYRQQPGQSLTLIATANQGSEATYESGFVIDKFPISRPNLTFSTLTVSNMSPEDSSIYLCSAERGRGRLNEKLFFGSGTQLSVL.

This chain joins TRBV4-2 and TRBJ2-6, with 9 bases identical to TRBD1. Germline CDR1 reads LGHNA; CDR2 reads YNFKEQ. The CDR3 spans 18 residues. The ends lost 1 base at V and 1 base at J; junction bases unmatched: 5. The chain's CDR3 is CASSQVTGGGSGANVLTF. The CDR3 DNA reads as TGTGCCAGCAGCCAAGTAACAGGGGGCGGTTCTGGGGCCAACGTCCTGACTTTC.

This rearrangement joins TRBV14 to TRBJ2-7; perhaps TRBD1 as D (5 bases). The length of the CDR3 is 15 residues. Germline CDR1 SGHDN, CDR2 FVKESK. With 0 bases removed from V and 3 bases from J, the gap between germline ends came to 12 bases. The CDR3 DNA is TGTGCCAGCAGCCAAGATCAAGCAGGGAACTACGAGCAGTACTTC. Amino acid sequence: CASSQDQAGNYEQYF.

This chain links TRBV9 with TRBJ2-1, with TRBD2 matching over 14 bases. V shed 4 bases, J shed 4 bases, and the junction held 4 bases outside the gene matches. This CDR3 is built from 16 residues. The V gene's germline CDR1 is SGDLS and CDR2 YYNGEE. CDR3 bases: TGTGCCAGCAGCACGGGACTAGCGGGGGCTTACAATGAGCAGTTCTTC. Protein product: CASSTGLAGAYNEQFF.

Written as DNA, the CDR3 is TGTGCCAGCACCCCCCGGGACAGGAACACTGAAGCTTTCTTT. It specifies CASTPRDRNTEAFF. The V gene is TRBV2, the J gene TRBJ1-1; 7 nucleotides match TRBD1. V lost 7 bases to trimming and J lost 1 base; unmatched junction nucleotides: 6. The germline gives CDR1 SNHLY, CDR2 FYNNEI. The CDR3 is made up of 14 amino acids.

V usage is TRBV5-1 and J usage is TRBJ1-3, with no clear D. Germline V CDR1 and CDR2: SGHRS, YFSETQ. The CDR3 loop spans 16 amino acids. Deletions cut 0 bases from V and 0 bases from J, with 10 bases between. The CDR3 loop is CASSLAPGGSGNTIYF. The CDR3 bases are TGCGCCAGCAGCTTGGCCCCTGGCGGCTCTGGAAACACCATATATTTT.

Of note for this clone: At one end the junction does not follow the germline gene, possibly because of a read error. This chain links TRBV7-7 with TRBJ2-2; the D gene is possibly TRBD2 (6 bases). This CDR3 comprises 14 residues. CDR1 and CDR2 (germline): SSHAT, FNYEAQ (reference sequence). The DNA for the CDR3 is TGTGCTAGCAGCTCACTTGGGGGGAAAGGGGAGCTGTTTTTT. Its protein product is CASSSLGGKGELFF.

The chain carries TRBV7-9 and TRBJ1-1; D remains unclear. Per the germline V gene, CDR1 is SEHNR and CDR2 is FQNEAQ (reference sequence). Trimming pared 1 base from V and 3 bases from J, leaving 12 bases between. The CDR3 totals 15 residues. The CDR3 here is CASSLGGSAYTEAFF. The CDR3 DNA is TGTGCCAGCAGCTTAGGTGGCAGCGCCTACACTGAAGCTTTCTTT.

The rearrangement uses TRBV19 and TRBJ2-3, with a possible D match to TRBD1 (6 bases). This CDR3 has 13 residues. The V gene's germline CDR1 is LNHDA and CDR2 SQIVND (reference sequence). V lost 4 bases and J 1 base, leaving 6 bases between the germline ends. The CDR3 nucleotides are TGTGCCAGTAGTACAGGGGGCACAGATACGCAGTATTTT. It translates to CASSTGGTDTQYF.

This clone turned up a few times. The chain combines TRBV19 with TRBJ1-5; D unresolved. Per germline, CDR1 LNHDA and CDR2 SQIVND (reference sequence). This CDR3 contains 15 residues. Trimming stripped 7 bases from V and 3 bases from J, with 16 bases between. The CDR3 nucleotides are TGTGCCAGTACTTCCATCGGGGAGCTCAATCAGCCCCAGCATTTT. Amino acid sequence: CASTSIGELNQPQHF.

The V call is TRBV1, the J call TRBJ2-7; the table's D call, TRBD2, was not checked against the DNA. TRBV1 is reported as a pseudogene. The CDR3 contains 17 residues. DNA of the CDR3: TGCACCAGCAGCCCTGAAGGTCTAGCGGGAGGGTCTTTTGGGCAGTACTTC. Translated, it gives CTSSPEGLAGGSFGQYF.

The chain employs TRBV25-1 and TRBJ1-4; TRBD1 matches at 8 bases. This CDR3 contains 16 residues. Trimming removed 1 base from V and 7 bases from J; junction bases left unmatched: 8. CDR1 is MGHDK, CDR2 SYGVNS, per germline. This CDR3 is CASSEFTGDRTEKLFF. The CDR3 nucleotides read TGTGCCAGCAGTGAATTTACGGGGGACAGGACTGAAAAACTGTTTTTT.

V and J are TRBV5-1 and TRBJ2-7; possibly TRBD2 for D (5 bases). Germline-derived CDR1 and CDR2 are SGHRS and YFSETQ. V dropped 4 bases and J dropped 6 bases, with 26 bases sitting between them. CDR3 size: 17 residues. In nucleotides, the CDR3 is TGCGCCAGCAGCCCTGATTCGCTCGGGGTTCGGATGTCCGAGCAGTACTTC. Encoded protein: CASSPDSLGVRMSEQYF. Full variable domain (rest looked up from reference TRBV5-1 and TRBJ2-7): KAGVTQTPRYLIKTRGQQVTLSCSPISGHRSVSWYQQTPGQGLQFLFEYFSETQRNKGNFPGRFSGRQFSNSRSEMNVSTLELGDSALYLCASSPDSLGVRMSEQYFGPGTRLTVT.